The 5 T cell receptor beta chains below all came from one sample that was sequenced in a study of radiation and T cells in renal cell carcinoma. The repertoire was sequenced with immunoSEQ multiplex PCR; TCRdb's copy has only in-frame clones and lacks some. Among about 58,000 clones listed, around 76% were seen once. Time point defined: blood 2 weeks post-SBRT. The treatment: 15 Gy SBRT to primary tumor, nephrectomy 4 weeks later. This sample comprised blood, obtained from a patient whose treatment included radiotherapy and nephrectomy. Receptors originate from a man in his sixties with renal cell carcinoma.

The chain couples TRBV4-3 to TRBJ1-2; no definite D call. This CDR3 is 18 amino acids long. Trimming removed 1 base from V and 0 bases from J, with 18 bases in between. Germline CDR1 LGHNA, CDR2 YSLEER. CDR3 bases: TGCGCCAGCAGCCAAGTCGGAGCAATTCAAAGTTCTAACTATGGCTACACCTTC. Amino acid sequence: CASSQVGAIQSSNYGYTF.

This sequence joins TRBV7-9 and TRBJ1-3; TRBD1 matches 7 bases. This CDR3 contains 15 residues. Trimming took 5 bases from V and 4 from J; bases not matched to a gene: 8. Germline CDR1 is SEHNR and CDR2 is FQNEAQ (reference sequence). In DNA, the CDR3 is TGTGCCAGCAGCCCGGGACAGTCGTCCGGAAACACCATATATTTT. This gives the protein CASSPGQSSGNTIYF.

The chain combines TRBV7-2 with TRBJ2-3; 8 nucleotides line up with TRBD1. CDR3 length: 13 amino acids. J lost 8 bases, V lost 7 bases, and 8 bases had no gene match. Germline CDR1 and CDR2: SGHTA and FQGNSA. In nucleotides, the CDR3 is TGTGCCAGCACATGGACAGGGATAGCTACGCAGTATTTT. Protein sequence: CASTWTGIATQYF.

This clone was seen a handful of times. The V gene is TRBV30, the J gene TRBJ1-4; 8 bases match TRBD1. Germline V gene sequence: CDR1 GTSNPN, CDR2 SVGIG (reference sequence). The CDR3 extends over 14 amino acids. V was pared by 2 bases and J by 5 bases, with 4 bases of the junction left unmatched. CDR3 bases: TGTGCCTGGAGTCACAGGGGGTCAAATGAAAAACTGTTTTTT. Protein sequence: CAWSHRGSNEKLFF.

The J gene is TRBJ2-5, the V gene TRBV6-1, with 9 bases matching TRBD1. The CDR3 is 14 residues long. The germline V gene has CDR1 MNHNS and CDR2 SASEGT. With 10 bases clipped from V and 3 bases from J, the junction kept 9 bases outside the gene matches. This CDR3 is CATRPDRGEETQYF. Here the CDR3 DNA reads TGTGCCACTAGGCCTGACAGGGGGGAAGAGACCCAGTACTTC.